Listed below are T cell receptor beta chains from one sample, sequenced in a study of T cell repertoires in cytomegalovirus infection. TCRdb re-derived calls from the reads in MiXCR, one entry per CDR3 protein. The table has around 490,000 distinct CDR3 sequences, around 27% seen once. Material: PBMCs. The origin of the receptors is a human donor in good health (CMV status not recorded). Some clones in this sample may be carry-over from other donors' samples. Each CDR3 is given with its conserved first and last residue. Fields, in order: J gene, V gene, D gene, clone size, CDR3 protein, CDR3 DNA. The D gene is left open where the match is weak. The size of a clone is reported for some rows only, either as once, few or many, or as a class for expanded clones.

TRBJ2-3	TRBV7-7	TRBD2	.	CASSLGAGGPGTDTQYF	TGTGCTAGCAGCCTGGGGGCGGGAGGGCCGGGCACAGATACGCAGTATTTT
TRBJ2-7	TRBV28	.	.	CASSLHRAVEQYF	TGTGCCAGCAGTTTACACCGAGCTGTCGAGCAGTACTTC
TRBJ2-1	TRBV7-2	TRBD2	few	CASSPRTSGTGVNEQFF	TGTGCCAGCAGCCCCAGGACTAGCGGTACGGGTGTAAATGAGCAGTTCTTC
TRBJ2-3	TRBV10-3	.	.	CAISVAGSTDTQYF	TGTGCCATCAGTGTTGCGGGAAGCACAGATACGCAGTATTTT
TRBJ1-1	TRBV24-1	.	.	CATSFGGRENTEAFF	TGTGCCACCAGTTTCGGTGGCAGGGAAAACACTGAAGCTTTCTTT
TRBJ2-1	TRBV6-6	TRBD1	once	CASSSLPGQSYSYNEQFF	TGTGCCAGCAGTTCTCTCCCGGGACAGAGTTACTCCTACAATGAGCAGTTCTTC
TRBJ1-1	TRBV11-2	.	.	CASSRKVNTEAFF	TGTGCCAGCAGCCGAAAGGTAAACACTGAAGCTTTCTTT
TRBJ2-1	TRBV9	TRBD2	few	CASSVDPAGGDNEQFF	TGTGCCAGCAGCGTAGACCCAGCGGGGGGAGACAATGAGCAGTTCTTC
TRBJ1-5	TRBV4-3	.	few	CASSQDRLYQPQHF	TGCGCCAGCAGCCAAGACAGACTCTATCAGCCCCAGCATTTT
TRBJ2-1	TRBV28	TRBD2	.	CASSSQTSGLSYNEQFF	TGTGCCAGCAGTTCCCAGACTAGCGGCTTATCCTACAATGAGCAGTTCTTC
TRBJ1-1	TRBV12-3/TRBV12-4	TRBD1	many	CASRGTGMNTEAFF	TGTGCCAGCAGGGGGACAGGAATGAACACTGAAGCTTTCTTT
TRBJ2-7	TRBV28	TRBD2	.	CASTPKGTSGTYEQYF	TGTGCCAGCACTCCCAAGGGGACTAGCGGGACTTACGAGCAGTACTTC
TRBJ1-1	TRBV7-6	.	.	CASGPTGRENTEAFF	TGTGCCAGCGGGCCCACCGGACGGGAGAACACTGAAGCTTTCTTT
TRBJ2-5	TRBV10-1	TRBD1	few	CASAADRDAKTQYF	TGCGCCAGCGCTGCGGACAGGGACGCAAAGACCCAGTACTTC
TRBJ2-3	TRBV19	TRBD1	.	CASSSLGQGKTDTQYF	TGTGCCAGTAGTAGTTTGGGACAGGGGAAAACAGATACGCAGTATTTT
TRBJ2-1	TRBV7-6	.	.	CASGNGGYNEQFF	TGTGCCAGCGGGAATGGGGGCTACAATGAGCAGTTCTTC
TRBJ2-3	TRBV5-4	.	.	CASTDGGDTQYF	TGTGCCAGCACTGACGGAGGAGATACGCAGTATTTT
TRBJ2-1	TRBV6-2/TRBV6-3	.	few	CASSYEARWPLTLFF	TGTGCCAGCAGTTACGAGGCTAGATGGCCGCTGACATTGTTCTTC
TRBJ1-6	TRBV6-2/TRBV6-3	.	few	CASSYNGGSPLHF	TGTGCCAGCAGTTACAACGGGGGTTCACCCCTCCACTTT
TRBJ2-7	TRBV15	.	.	CATSSRIAYEQYF	TGTGCCACCAGTTCGAGAATCGCCTACGAGCAGTACTTC
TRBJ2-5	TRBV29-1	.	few	CSAKLAGETQYF	TGCAGCGCCAAACTAGCTGGCGAGACCCAGTACTTC
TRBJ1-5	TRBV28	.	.	CASTGELNQPQHF	TGTGCCAGCACTGGGGAGTTAAATCAGCCCCAGCATTTT
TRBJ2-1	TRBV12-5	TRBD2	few	CASGPGLAGRGEQFF	TGTGCTAGTGGCCCGGGACTAGCGGGAAGGGGTGAGCAGTTCTTC
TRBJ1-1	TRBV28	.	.	CASSSPTGNTEAFF	TGTGCCAGCAGTTCCCCGACCGGGAACACTGAAGCTTTCTTT
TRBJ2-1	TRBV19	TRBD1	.	CASSPGTAFASNEQFF	TGTGCCAGTAGCCCTGGGACAGCCTTCGCCTCCAATGAGCAGTTCTTC
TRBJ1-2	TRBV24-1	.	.	CATSASTGGDYGYTF	TGTGCCACCAGCGCATCGACAGGAGGGGACTATGGCTACACCTTC
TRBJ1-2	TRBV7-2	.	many	CASSQPGAYGYTF	TGTGCCAGCAGTCAACCAGGGGCCTATGGCTACACCTTC
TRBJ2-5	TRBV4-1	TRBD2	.	CASSQDPLAGPYF	TGCGCCAGCAGCCAAGATCCACTAGCGGGGCCGTACTTC
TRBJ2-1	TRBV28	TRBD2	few	CASSLWTSGKNEQFF	TGTGCCAGCAGTTTGTGGACTAGCGGGAAGAATGAGCAGTTCTTC
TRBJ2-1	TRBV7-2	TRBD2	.	CASSMGLAGDNEQFF	TGTGCCAGCAGCATGGGACTAGCGGGGGACAATGAGCAGTTCTTC
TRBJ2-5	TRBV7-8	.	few	CASGQQETQYF	TGTGCCAGCGGTCAGCAAGAGACCCAGTACTTC
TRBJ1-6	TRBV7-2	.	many	CASRWTGRNSPLHF	TGTGCCAGCAGATGGACCGGACGAAATTCACCCCTCCACTTT
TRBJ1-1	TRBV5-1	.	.	CASSLAGSNVNTEAFF	TGCGCCAGCAGCTTGGCAGGGAGTAACGTGAACACTGAAGCTTTCTTT
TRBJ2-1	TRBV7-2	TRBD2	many	CASSLDRASGPLGQFF	TGTGCCAGCAGCTTGGATAGGGCTAGCGGCCCCCTCGGGCAGTTCTTC
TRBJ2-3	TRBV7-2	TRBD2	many	CASSLNPSGRTDTQYF	TGTGCCAGCAGCTTAAACCCTAGCGGGAGGACAGATACGCAGTATTTT
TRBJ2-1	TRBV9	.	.	CASSVSTYNEQFF	TGTGCCAGCAGCGTAAGTACCTACAATGAGCAGTTCTTC
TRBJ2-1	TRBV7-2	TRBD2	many	CASSPFVPRTSGNEQFF	TGTGCCAGCAGCCCCTTTGTTCCCAGGACTAGCGGCAATGAGCAGTTCTTC
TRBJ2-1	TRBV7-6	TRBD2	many	CASSLGASGLEQFF	TGTGCCAGCAGCTTAGGAGCTAGCGGATTAGAGCAGTTCTTC
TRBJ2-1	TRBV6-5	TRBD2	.	CASSKRPGLAGGYEQFF	TGTGCCAGCAGCAAGCGACCGGGACTAGCGGGAGGGTATGAGCAGTTCTTC
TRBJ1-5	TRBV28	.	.	CASSYPGGVTGQPQHF	TGTGCCAGCAGTTATCCGGGGGGGGTGACGGGTCAGCCCCAGCATTTT
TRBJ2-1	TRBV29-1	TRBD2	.	CSVARLAAYNEQFF	TGCAGCGTTGCCCGACTAGCGGCGTACAATGAGCAGTTCTTC